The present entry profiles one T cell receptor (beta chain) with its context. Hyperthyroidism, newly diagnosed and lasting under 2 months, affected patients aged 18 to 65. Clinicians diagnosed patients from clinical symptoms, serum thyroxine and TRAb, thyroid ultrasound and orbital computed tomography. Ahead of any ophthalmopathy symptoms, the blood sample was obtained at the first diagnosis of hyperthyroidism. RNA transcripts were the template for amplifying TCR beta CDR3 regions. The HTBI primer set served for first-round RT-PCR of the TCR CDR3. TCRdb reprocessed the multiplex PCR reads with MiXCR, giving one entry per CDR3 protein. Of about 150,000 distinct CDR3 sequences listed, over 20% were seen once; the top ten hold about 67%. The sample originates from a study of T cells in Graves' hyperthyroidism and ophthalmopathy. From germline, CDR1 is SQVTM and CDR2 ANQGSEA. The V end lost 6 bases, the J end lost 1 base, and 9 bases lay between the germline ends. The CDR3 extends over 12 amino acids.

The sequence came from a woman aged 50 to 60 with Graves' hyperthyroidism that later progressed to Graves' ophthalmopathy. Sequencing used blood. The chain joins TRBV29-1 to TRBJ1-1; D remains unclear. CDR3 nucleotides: TGCAGCGTCCCTACAGAGAACACTGAAGCTTTCTTT. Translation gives CSVPTENTEAFF.